Below are 20 T cell receptor beta chains sequenced from a single sample in a study of vaccination and CD4 T cells after COVID-19. Oncomine TCR Beta short-read sequencing was applied to DNA from cultured CD4+ T cells. TCRdb reanalysed the PCR reads using MiXCR and keeps one entry per CDR3 protein. The sample contains just over 14,000 distinct CDR3 sequences, about 47% of which appear only once. These receptors have no known antigen. Indicated treatment: approximately 9-day PBMC culture with coronavirus spike peptide pools or control peptides (ViraFEST assay). Sequenced material: CD4+ T cells from blood, cultured in vitro. All receptors come from a human donor who had recovered from COVID-19.

This clonotype has more than one count but fewer than ten. This chain joins TRBV28 and TRBJ1-2, with D perhaps TRBD1 (6 bases). Germline V gives CDR1 MDHEN, CDR2 SYDVKM. The CDR3 is 14 amino acids. The V gene lost 7 bases and the J gene lost 4 bases, with 16 bases spanning the gap. The CDR3 spells CASTRVGGLYGYTF. CDR3 DNA sequence: TGTGCCAGCACCCGAGTAGGGGGTCTCTATGGCTACACCTTC.

The chain carries TRBV10-2 and TRBJ1-1; no reliable D call. Germline assignment: CDR1 WSHSY and CDR2 SAAADI. The CDR3 consists of 13 residues. V gave up 0 bases and J gave up 3 bases, with 5 bases separating them. The CDR3 loop reads CASSESEDTEAFF. The CDR3 DNA sequence: TGCGCCAGCAGTGAGTCGGAGGACACTGAAGCTTTCTTT.

The table lists this clonotype with a few counts. This chain joins TRBV7-2 and TRBJ2-7; 10 bases fit TRBD2. The germline V gene encodes CDR1 SGHTA and CDR2 FQGNSA. Unmatched junction bases numbered 5, after V lost 4 bases and J lost 2 bases. CDR3 length equals 15 residues. CDR3 nucleotide sequence: TGTGCCAGCAGCTACCTAGGACTAGCGGCCTACGAGCAGTACTTC. The encoded protein is CASSYLGLAAYEQYF.

Here the CDR3 DNA reads TGCAGTGCTAGAGTGACAGGTGAAGCTTTCTTT. Its protein is CSARVTGEAFF. The chain recombines TRBV20-1 with TRBJ1-1; perhaps TRBD1 as D (6 bases). Looked up from germline, CDR1 is DFQATT and CDR2 is SNEGSKA (reference sequence). V gave up 1 base and J gave up 7 bases, with 7 bases separating them. CDR3 length equals 11 residues.

The chain carries TRBV10-3 and TRBJ2-7, with 8 positions matching TRBD1. CDR3 size: 17 residues. Unmatched junction bases numbered 23, after V lost 10 bases and J lost 6 bases. Germline V gene data show CDR1 as ENHRY and CDR2 as SYGVKD. Written as DNA, the CDR3 is TGTGCCAGCACCGACCCTTACGGCGGACAGGGTGGGCTCGAGCAGTACTTC. The encoded protein is CASTDPYGGQGGLEQYF.

This clonotype has just a few counts. The chain couples TRBV20-1 to TRBJ2-5, with 14 nucleotides matching TRBD2. V shed 3 bases, J shed 1 base, and the junction held 4 bases outside the gene matches. This CDR3 has 16 amino acids. Germline CDR1 reads DFQATT; CDR2 reads SNEGSKA (reference sequence). Written as DNA, the CDR3 is TGCAGTGCTAGGGCCGGGACTAGCGGGAGCCAAGAGACCCAGTACTTC. This translates into CSARAGTSGSQETQYF.

The genes are TRBV6-1 and TRBJ2-1; the match to TRBD2 covers 11 bases. This CDR3 contains 17 residues. The V segment lost 4 bases and the J segment 0 bases; nucleotides outside the gene matches: 5. Germline V lookup: CDR1 MNHNS, CDR2 SASEGT. The CDR3 region has the DNA TGTGCCAGCAGTGCACTTAGCGGGAGGGTCTCCTACAATGAGCAGTTCTTC. This encodes CASSALSGRVSYNEQFF.

This chain links TRBV29-1 with TRBJ1-1; 11 nucleotides agree with TRBD1. Germline V gives CDR1 SQVTM, CDR2 ANQGSEA. The CDR3 is made up of 16 amino acids. V trimming: 6 bases; J trimming: 2 bases; junction bases outside the gene matches: 11. The CDR3 sequence is CSVGQGAGIGNTEAFF. CDR3 nucleotides: TGCAGCGTCGGACAGGGGGCGGGAATTGGTAACACTGAAGCTTTCTTT.

This clonotype was counted a few times. V usage is TRBV7-2 and J usage is TRBJ1-6, with 7 bases lining up with TRBD1. Germline V lookup: CDR1 SGHTA, CDR2 FQGNSA. The ends lost 4 bases at V and 7 bases at J; junction bases unmatched: 7. The CDR3 has 15 amino acids. The CDR3 DNA reads TGTGCCAGCAGCTCGACGGGACAGAACAATTCACCCCTCCACTTT. Translation gives CASSSTGQNNSPLHF.

The chain joins TRBV20-1 to TRBJ2-1, with a weak D call TRBD2 (5 bases). Germline lookup yields CDR1 DFQATT and CDR2 SNEGSKA (reference sequence). This CDR3 is built from 13 residues. V was shortened by 7 bases and J by 9 bases, with 19 bases between the two germline ends. The CDR3, as DNA: TGCAGTGGCGCAAGAGGCCTAGCAAGTGAGCAGTTCTTC. The encoded protein is CSGARGLASEQFF.

This clonotype was observed a handful of times. One end of the junction fails to match germline, which may point to a read error. The CDR3 spells CASNLAGVNIQYF. The CDR3 bases are TGTGCCAGCAACTTAGCGGGAGTCAACATTCAGTACTTC. The V and J genes are TRBV11-3 and TRBJ2-4; 9 nucleotides match TRBD2. The germline gives CDR1 SGHNT, CDR2 YENEEA. The CDR3 totals 13 residues.

This clonotype was picked up one time. The chain uses TRBV30 and TRBJ1-2; D uncertain. The germline gives CDR1 GTSNPN, CDR2 SVGIG (reference sequence). This CDR3 spans 14 amino acids. Trimming shortened V by 4 bases and J by 4 bases, and 16 bases separated the two germline ends. This chain's CDR3 is CAWKVQSPGYGYTF. For the CDR3, the DNA is TGTGCCTGGAAGGTTCAGTCTCCTGGCTATGGCTACACCTTC.

This clonotype was seen more than once but under ten times. The CDR3 protein is CASSTRAHSGANVLTF. The CDR3 nucleotides are TGTGCCAGCAGCACAAGAGCCCACTCTGGGGCCAACGTCCTGACTTTC. V usage is TRBV7-6 and J usage is TRBJ2-6; D unresolved. V was trimmed by 5 bases and J by 0 bases, leaving 11 bases between them. The length of the CDR3 is 16 residues. Germline V lookup: CDR1 SGHVS, CDR2 FNYEAQ.

The chain employs TRBV20-1 and TRBJ1-5, with TRBD1 matching 9 bases. This CDR3 spans 14 amino acids. Germline lookup yields CDR1 DFQATT and CDR2 SNEGSKA (reference sequence). The J segment lost 5 bases and the V segment lost 3 bases, leaving 5 bases of the junction unmatched. The CDR3 DNA reads as TGCAGTGCTAGTCAGGGACAGGGTGATCAGCCCCAGCATTTT. It encodes CSASQGQGDQPQHF.

The J gene is TRBJ2-7, the V gene TRBV7-9; 10 nucleotides align to TRBD2. CDR1 and CDR2 from the germline V gene are SEHNR and FQNEAQ (reference sequence). This CDR3 region has 15 residues. The trim removed 5 bases at V and 6 bases at J, leaving 10 bases unmatched. In DNA form, the CDR3 reads TGTGCCAGCAGCCGAATAGCGGGAGGAATAGGCGAGCAGTACTTC. Translated, it gives CASSRIAGGIGEQYF.

This clonotype was found a few times. J is TRBJ2-5 and V is TRBV6-1; D gene unclear. This CDR3 has 14 amino acids. CDR1 MNHNS and CDR2 SASEGT come from the germline V gene. The ends were cut back, 4 bases at V and 0 bases at J, with 9 bases in the middle. CDR3 residues: CASSGGRYQETQYF. The CDR3 nucleotides read TGTGCCAGCAGTGGCGGTCGGTACCAAGAGACCCAGTACTTC.

This rearrangement joins TRBV5-6 to TRBJ2-7; possible D gene TRBD2, 5 bases. Germline V CDR1 and CDR2: SGHDT, YYEEEE. The CDR3 is 16 residues long. V lost 0 bases and J lost 2, with 15 bases in between. CDR3 residues: CASSLGPLGITYEQYF. For the CDR3, the DNA is TGTGCCAGCAGCTTGGGGCCTCTCGGGATAACCTACGAGCAGTACTTC.

This sequence joins TRBV15 and TRBJ2-3; no clear D gene. Germline lookup yields CDR1 LNHNV and CDR2 YYDKDF (reference sequence). This CDR3 is 11 amino acids long. Trimming removed 4 bases at V and 11 bases at J, with 10 bases between. CDR3 sequence: CATSMGNRQYF. The CDR3 DNA is TGTGCCACCAGCATGGGGAATAGGCAGTATTTT.

The chain employs TRBV10-2 and TRBJ2-3, with TRBD2 matching 7 bases. Germline V gene sequence: CDR1 WSHSY, CDR2 SAAADI. The CDR3 covers 15 residues. J was trimmed by 4 bases and V by 6 bases; bases with no gene match: 10. CDR3 DNA sequence: TGCGCCAGCAGAATTGGCGGGAGAGGTGCAGATACGCAGTATTTT. It specifies CASRIGGRGADTQYF.

The chain recombines TRBV6-1 with TRBJ1-1, with 11 nucleotides matching TRBD1. The germline V gene has CDR1 MNHNS and CDR2 SASEGT. The trim removed 8 bases at V and 0 bases at J, leaving 2 bases unmatched. The CDR3 is 14 amino acids. Here the CDR3 DNA reads TGTGCCAGCGGACAGGGGGCAATGAACACTGAAGCTTTCTTT. This sequence encodes CASGQGAMNTEAFF.